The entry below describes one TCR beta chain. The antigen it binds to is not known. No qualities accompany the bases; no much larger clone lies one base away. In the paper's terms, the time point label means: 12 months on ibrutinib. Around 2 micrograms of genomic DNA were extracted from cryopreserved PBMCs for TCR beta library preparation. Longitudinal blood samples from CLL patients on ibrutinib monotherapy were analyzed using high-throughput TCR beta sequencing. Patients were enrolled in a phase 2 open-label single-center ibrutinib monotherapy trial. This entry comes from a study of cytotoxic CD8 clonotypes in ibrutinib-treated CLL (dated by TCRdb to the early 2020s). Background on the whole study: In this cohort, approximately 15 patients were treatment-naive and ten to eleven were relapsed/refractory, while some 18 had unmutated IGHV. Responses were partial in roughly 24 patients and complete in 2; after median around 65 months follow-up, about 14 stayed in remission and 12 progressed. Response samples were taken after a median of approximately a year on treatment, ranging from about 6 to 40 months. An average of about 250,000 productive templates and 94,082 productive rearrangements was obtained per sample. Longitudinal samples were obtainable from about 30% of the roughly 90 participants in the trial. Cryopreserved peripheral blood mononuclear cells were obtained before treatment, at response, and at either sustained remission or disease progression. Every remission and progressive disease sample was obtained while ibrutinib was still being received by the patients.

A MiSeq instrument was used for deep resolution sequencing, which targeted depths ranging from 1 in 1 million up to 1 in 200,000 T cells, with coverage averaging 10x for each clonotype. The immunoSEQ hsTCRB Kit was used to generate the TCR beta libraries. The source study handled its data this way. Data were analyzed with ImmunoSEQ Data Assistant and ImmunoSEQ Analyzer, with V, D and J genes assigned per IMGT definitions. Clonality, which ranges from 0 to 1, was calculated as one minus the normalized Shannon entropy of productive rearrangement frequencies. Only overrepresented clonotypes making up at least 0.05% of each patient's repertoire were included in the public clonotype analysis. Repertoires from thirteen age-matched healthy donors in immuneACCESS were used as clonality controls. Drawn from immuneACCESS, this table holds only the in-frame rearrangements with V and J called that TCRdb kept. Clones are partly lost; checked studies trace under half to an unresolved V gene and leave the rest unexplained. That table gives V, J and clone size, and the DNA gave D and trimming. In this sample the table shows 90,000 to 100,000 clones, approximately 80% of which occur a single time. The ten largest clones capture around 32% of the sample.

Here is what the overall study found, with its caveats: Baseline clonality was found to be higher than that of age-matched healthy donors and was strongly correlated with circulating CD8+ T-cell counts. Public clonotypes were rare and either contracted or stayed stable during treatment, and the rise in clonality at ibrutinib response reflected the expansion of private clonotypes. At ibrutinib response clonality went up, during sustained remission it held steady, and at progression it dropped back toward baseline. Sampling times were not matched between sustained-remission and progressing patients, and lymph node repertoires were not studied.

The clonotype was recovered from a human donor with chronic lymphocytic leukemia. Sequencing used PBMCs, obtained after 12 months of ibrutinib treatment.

The bases read TGTGCCAGCAGTGTAAAACAGGGGGCGCGGGAGACCCAGTACTTC. Protein translation: CASSVKQGARETQYF. This chain joins TRBV6-1 to TRBJ2-5; 9 of the junction bases match TRBD1. Sequences MNHNS (CDR1) and SASEGT (CDR2) are obtained from the germline V gene. The cysteine opens and the phenylalanine closes a CDR3 of 15 amino acids. Here the CDR3 DNA is all that survives: 45 bases in frame from base 1. V loses 4 bases at its end and J loses 5 bases; junction bases beyond the gene matches: 8.